What follows describes a single TCR beta chain. The data were obtained in a study of blood T cell repertoires in COVID-19. Per the authors' pipeline: Estimation of nucleated cell counts was performed using reference gene primer amplification. Repertoires were generated with immunoSEQ multiplex PCR, while TCRdb's copy carries only in-frame clones and drops some. The D gene and trimming were derived from the DNA, and the V and J assignments and clone size from that table. Here the sample spans about 140,000 clones, approximately 88% being singletons. CDR1 is LGHDT and CDR2 is YNNKEL in the germline V gene (reference sequence). The ends were cut back, 5 bases at V and 7 bases at J, with 12 bases in the middle. CDR3 length equals 14 residues.

The gene calls are TRBV3-1 (or the pseudogene TRBV3-2) and TRBJ1-6; no firm D call. The receptor was isolated from a woman aged 45-59 years with acute or convalescent COVID-19. Sequencing input: peripheral blood. The CDR3 spells CASSANHANSPLHF. CDR3 DNA: TGTGCCAGCAGCGCTAATCACGCAAATTCACCCCTCCACTTT.